The clone carrying this T cell receptor beta chain was seen more than once but under ten times. Its antigen is still unknown. This entry belongs to a study of T cell repertoires in cytomegalovirus infection. General observations from the study: Public TCR beta family frequency separated CMV-and-HLA carriers, including in an independent cohort. CMV-specific TCR beta clonotypes restricted by HLA-C dominated the ex vivo response.

TCRdb independently ran MiXCR on the reads; one entry per CDR3 protein. The sample comprises hundreds of thousands of distinct CDR3 sequences, around a third of which are singletons, and more than 12% rests with the top ten. Germline-derived CDR1 and CDR2 are MNHEY and SMNVEV (reference sequence). The CDR3 consists of 15 residues. J gave up 5 bases and V 3 bases, and 8 bases lay outside the gene matches. The origin of this receptor is a human donor in good health (CMV status not recorded). Some clones in this sample may be carry-over from other donors' samples. The chain uses TRBV27 and TRBJ2-5; 8 nucleotides match TRBD1. The input for sequencing was cultured CD8+ T cells from PBMCs, taken from culture after CMV antigen stimulation. CDR3 sequence reads: CASSFQQGGAETQYF. The CDR3 region has the DNA TGTGCCAGCAGTTTCCAACAGGGGGGCGCGGAGACCCAGTACTTC.